The source of this T cell receptor beta chain is a study of blood T cell repertoires in COVID-19. About the research overall: Sample material is recorded as cDNA or gDNA derived from T cells, B-cell-depleted T cells, or PBMCs.

The repertoire was sequenced with immunoSEQ multiplex PCR; TCRdb's copy has only in-frame clones and lacks some. The sample includes approximately 210,000 clones, approximately 73% of them seen just once. Germline CDR1 LNHDA, CDR2 SQIVND (reference sequence). Trimming left V 7 bases short and J 0 bases short, with 11 bases between. This CDR3 comprises 14 residues. Individuals aged roughly 18 to 95 years were recruited from 20 to 25 US areas. The chain uses TRBV19 and TRBJ2-3; D is undetermined. The receptor was derived from a woman in her fifties or sixties with acute COVID-19. The sample comprised PBMCs or T cells enriched from blood (not recorded which). CDR3 amino acids: CASNFGTSTDTQYF. CDR3 nucleotides: TGTGCCAGTAATTTCGGTACTAGCACAGATACGCAGTATTTT. The full variable domain, its missing parts supplied by reference TRBV19 and TRBJ2-3, is DGGITQSPKYLFRKEGQNVTLSCEQNLNHDAMYWYRQDPGQGLRLIYYSQIVNDFQKGDIAEGYSVSREKKESFPLTVTSAQKNPTAFYLCASNFGTSTDTQYFGPGTRLTVL.